This is a list of T cell receptor beta chains from one sample in a study of blood T cells in healthy people across ages. TCRdb itself ran the 5' RACE reads through MiXCR, one entry per CDR3 protein. This sample yields about 1.5 million distinct CDR3 sequences, of which approximately 43% are seen a single time; about 4% belongs to the top ten. The sample consisted of blood. These receptors originate from a woman aged 18-29 years in good health. The CDR3 runs from the conserved cysteine through the conserved F or W. The D gene is left open where the match is weak. Size tells how often a clone was seen (once, few, many) or the class of an expanded clone, and some rows leave it out.

V: TRBV28
D: TRBD1
J: TRBJ2-7
size: few
DNA: TGTGCCAGCGGCGAACTACGACAGGGGGCAAACGAGCAGTACTTC
CDR3: CASGELRQGANEQYF

V: TRBV10-3
D: .
J: TRBJ1-1
size: .
DNA: TGTGCCATTAGTGAGTCTTACTTAGAAGCTTTCTTT
CDR3: CAISESYLEAFF

V: TRBV6-2/TRBV6-3
D: TRBD2
J: TRBJ2-7
size: few
DNA: TGTGCCAGCAGGGGACTAGCGGGGTACAATGAGCAGTACTTC
CDR3: CASRGLAGYNEQYF

V: TRBV4-1
D: TRBD1
J: TRBJ2-7
size: few
DNA: TGCGCCAGCAGCCAAGGACCCGGGACAGGAACCTACGAGCAGTACTTC
CDR3: CASSQGPGTGTYEQYF

V: TRBV20-1
D: TRBD1
J: TRBJ1-5
size: .
DNA: TGCAGTGCTAGTCGGGGACAGGGAACTAGCAATCAGCCCCAGCATTTT
CDR3: CSASRGQGTSNQPQHF

V: TRBV27
D: .
J: TRBJ2-1
size: .
DNA: TGTGCCAGCAGTTTATCCTCTTTAGGGGGGTTCAAGGAGCAGTTCTTC
CDR3: CASSLSSLGGFKEQFF

V: TRBV12-3/TRBV12-4
D: TRBD1
J: TRBJ1-4
size: few
DNA: TGTGCCAGCAGTCGGACACAGGGGGGTTCAGGGGAAAAACTGTTTTTT
CDR3: CASSRTQGGSGEKLFF

V: TRBV7-6
D: TRBD2
J: TRBJ2-1
size: few
DNA: TGTGCCAGCAGCCTTAGCAGCCCTAGCGGGGGGATAAGGGAGCAGTTCTTC
CDR3: CASSLSSPSGGIREQFF

V: TRBV5-1
D: TRBD1
J: TRBJ2-5
size: .
DNA: TGCGCCAGCAGCTTGGCTGGGACAGGGGGCGCGAAGACCCAGTACTTC
CDR3: CASSLAGTGGAKTQYF

V: TRBV7-9
D: TRBD2
J: TRBJ2-3
size: few
DNA: TGTGCCAGCAGCTTAGGGACTAGCGGAGAGACAGATACGCAGTATTTT
CDR3: CASSLGTSGETDTQYF

V: TRBV6-5
D: TRBD2
J: TRBJ2-3
size: .
DNA: TGTGCCAGCAGTTACTCAATAGCGGGATATACAGATACGCAGTATTTT
CDR3: CASSYSIAGYTDTQYF

V: TRBV7-2
D: .
J: TRBJ1-2
size: .
DNA: TGTGCCAGCAGCTTCCGGGGGGGGGCTATTGGCTACACCTTC
CDR3: CASSFRGGAIGYTF

V: TRBV6-6
D: TRBD2
J: TRBJ2-3
size: .
DNA: TGTGCCAGCAGTTACGTGGCGGGAGCGTTTGATACGCAGTATTTT
CDR3: CASSYVAGAFDTQYF

V: TRBV7-9
D: TRBD2
J: TRBJ2-7
size: .
DNA: TGTGCCAGCAGCTTAGTCCGAGCGGGAGGGTCCTACAATGAGCAGTACTTC
CDR3: CASSLVRAGGSYNEQYF

V: TRBV25-1
D: TRBD1
J: TRBJ1-3
size: once
DNA: TGTGCCAGCAGAGACAGGGGGTCCGGAAACACCATATATTTT
CDR3: CASRDRGSGNTIYF

V: TRBV4-1
D: .
J: TRBJ1-1
size: .
DNA: TGCGCCAGCAGCCAAGAATTAGCCAGTGAAGCTTTCTTT
CDR3: CASSQELASEAFF

V: TRBV25-1
D: .
J: TRBJ2-1
size: .
DNA: TGTGCCAGCAGTGAATATGGGACCCCGGGGTACAATGAGCAGTTCTTC
CDR3: CASSEYGTPGYNEQFF

V: TRBV3-1
D: TRBD2
J: TRBJ2-3
size: many
DNA: TGTGCCAGCAGCCAAGGCGGGGGGGAAACAGATACGCAGTATTTT
CDR3: CASSQGGGETDTQYF

V: TRBV29-1
D: .
J: TRBJ2-2
size: .
DNA: TGCAGCGTGGGAGGTGCGAACACCGGGGAGCTGTTTTTT
CDR3: CSVGGANTGELFF

V: TRBV15
D: .
J: TRBJ1-2
size: .
DNA: TGTGCCACCAGCAGAGATTTGGGACATCCGGGCTACACCTTC
CDR3: CATSRDLGHPGYTF

V: TRBV12-3/TRBV12-4
D: TRBD2
J: TRBJ2-2
size: .
DNA: TGTGCCAGCAGTCCGGGACTAAACCAGAGGGAGCTGTTTTTT
CDR3: CASSPGLNQRELFF

V: TRBV2
D: .
J: TRBJ1-6
size: few
DNA: TGTGCCAGCAGGACACCTAATTCACCCCTCCACTTT
CDR3: CASRTPNSPLHF

V: TRBV4-3
D: .
J: TRBJ1-2
size: .
DNA: TGCGCCAGCAGCCGAGATGAGGGGTACTATGGCTACACCTTC
CDR3: CASSRDEGYYGYTF

V: TRBV29-1
D: TRBD2
J: TRBJ2-5
size: .
DNA: TGCAGCTCGGGACTAGCCGACGAGACCCAGTACTTC
CDR3: CSSGLADETQYF

V: TRBV15
D: .
J: TRBJ2-1
size: .
DNA: TGTGCCACCAGCAGAGTGGGGGGCGCGAGGAATGAGCAGTTCTTC
CDR3: CATSRVGGARNEQFF

V: TRBV3-1
D: TRBD2
J: TRBJ2-3
size: .
DNA: TGTGCCAGCAGCCACTCTAGCGGGAGATCAGATACGCAGTATTTT
CDR3: CASSHSSGRSDTQYF

V: TRBV28
D: TRBD1
J: TRBJ1-1
size: few
DNA: TGTGCCAGCAGCCGACAGGGAATAGACACTGAAGCTTTCTTT
CDR3: CASSRQGIDTEAFF

V: TRBV27
D: TRBD1
J: TRBJ2-7
size: .
DNA: TGTGCCAGCAGTTTATGGACAGGAAGAGGGGGCTACGAGCAGTACTTC
CDR3: CASSLWTGRGGYEQYF